What follows are 27 T cell receptor beta chains derived from one specimen sequenced in a study of T cells in Graves' hyperthyroidism and ophthalmopathy. TCR beta CDR3 regions were amplified from RNA transcripts. The HTBI primer set served for first-round RT-PCR of the TCR CDR3. In TCRdb, the multiplex PCR reads were re-called with MiXCR into one record per CDR3 protein. The profile shows around 350,000 distinct CDR3 sequences, 14% of them singletons. The sample taken for sequencing was blood. The receptors stem from a woman in her 30s with Graves' ophthalmopathy.

The V and J genes are TRBV9 and TRBJ1-5; no definite D call. Germline V lookup: CDR1 SGDLS, CDR2 YYNGEE. This CDR3 contains 15 residues. V lost 0 bases, J lost 1 base, and 8 bases lay in between. CDR3 amino acids: CASSVGGESNQPQHF. In nucleotides, the CDR3 is TGTGCCAGCAGCGTAGGGGGTGAAAGCAATCAGCCCCAGCATTTT.

This clonotype was recorded at least ten times. This rearrangement joins TRBV27 to TRBJ1-2; no firm D call. The CDR3 is made up of 13 amino acids. The V and J ends lost 5 bases and 6 bases respectively, with 13 bases between them. From germline, CDR1 is MNHEY and CDR2 SMNVEV (reference sequence). CDR3 bases: TGTGCCAGCAGTCGCACCTCGTCCCATGGCTACACCTTC. The encoded protein is CASSRTSSHGYTF.

This clonotype turned up a few times. The V gene is TRBV29-1, the J gene TRBJ1-2, with a possible D match to TRBD1 (5 bases). Germline V lookup: CDR1 SQVTM, CDR2 ANQGSEA. V dropped 3 bases and J dropped 3 bases, with 17 bases sitting between them. The CDR3 loop spans 15 amino acids. The CDR3 sequence: CSVDVLRGMDYGYTF. The CDR3 DNA reads as TGCAGCGTTGATGTCCTGAGGGGAATGGACTATGGCTACACCTTC.

This clonotype was found many times. The chain uses TRBV18 and TRBJ1-5, with D tentatively TRBD1 (5 bases). The V gene's germline CDR1 is KGHSH and CDR2 LQKENI. Trimming pared 2 bases from V and 4 bases from J, leaving 15 bases between. The CDR3 length is 16 residues. The CDR3 reads CASSPIRGPTNQPQHF. The DNA for the CDR3 is TGTGCCAGCTCACCAATAAGGGGCCCGACTAATCAGCCCCAGCATTTT.

The sample holds a few counts of this clonotype. The V gene is TRBV19, the J gene TRBJ1-5, with D possibly matching TRBD1 (6 bases). V lost 6 bases and J lost 5, with 11 bases in between. The CDR3 covers 13 residues. Germline-derived CDR1 and CDR2 are LNHDA and SQIVND (reference sequence). CDR3 protein: CASSRDKDQPQHF. The CDR3, as DNA: TGTGCCAGTAGCCGGGACAAAGATCAGCCCCAGCATTTT.

This clonotype showed up many times. Germline and junction disagree at one end, which may indicate a read error. The chain employs TRBV11-1 and TRBJ1-2, with D uncertain. Germline loops: CDR1 SGHAT, CDR2 FQDESV (reference sequence). The CDR3 is 15 amino acids. The chain's CDR3 is CASSLGDTSNDGYTF. The CDR3 DNA reads TGTGCCAGCAGCTTAGGGGATACGTCTAACGATGGCTACACCTTC. Combining the CDR3 with reference TRBV11-1 and TRBJ1-2 gives the whole variable domain EAEVAQSPRYKITEKSQAVAFWCDPISGHATLYWYRQILGQGPELLVQFQDESVVDDSQLPKDRFSAERLKGVDSTLKIQPAELGDSAMYLCASSLGDTSNDGYTFGSGTRLTVV.

This clonotype was detected many times. J is TRBJ2-3 and V is TRBV30, with D hard to call. The germline gives CDR1 GTSNPN, CDR2 SVGIG (reference sequence). The CDR3 is 13 residues long. V lost 2 bases to trimming and J lost 4 bases, with 10 bases between them. This CDR3 is CAWSPSFSDTQYF. The CDR3 coding sequence is TGTGCCTGGAGTCCTAGTTTCTCAGATACGCAGTATTTT.

In its sample, this clonotype was seen many times. The chain employs TRBV6-1 and TRBJ2-3; 10 bases are a match to TRBD2. V lost 5 bases to trimming and J lost 6 bases; unmatched junction nucleotides: 23. CDR1 is MNHNS and CDR2 is SASEGT in the germline V gene. CDR3 length: 20 residues. The CDR3: CASSYGGGAGSGGPLDTQYF. CDR3 nucleotide sequence: TGTGCCAGCAGTTACGGCGGGGGCGCGGGTAGCGGGGGGCCGCTCGATACGCAGTATTTT.

This clonotype was seen repeatedly, ten times or more. The CDR3 sequence is CASSLSSPMNTEAFF. The CDR3 DNA follows: TGTGCCAGCAGCCTCTCATCACCAATGAACACTGAAGCTTTCTTT. The chain couples TRBV7-9 to TRBJ1-1; D unclear. The CDR3 covers 15 residues. Looked up from germline, CDR1 is SEHNR and CDR2 is FQNEAQ (reference sequence). Trimming took 5 bases from V and 0 from J, leaving 13 bases between them.

CDR3 sequence (DNA): TGTGCCAGCAGTTGGGAGTCTACGGGGGCGTACTCTGGAAACACCATATATTTT. It is translated as CASSWESTGAYSGNTIYF. The rearrangement links TRBV5-8 to TRBJ1-3, with D maybe TRBD1 (6 bases). Germline V gives CDR1 SGHTS, CDR2 YDEGEE. V was pared by 5 bases and J by 0 bases, with 21 bases between. CDR3 length: 18 amino acids.

Comments on this clonotype: A much larger clone differs from this one at a single base, so this may be a read error. The rearrangement uses TRBV9 and TRBJ2-7; maybe TRBD1 (6 bases). CDR1 is SGDLS, CDR2 YYNGEE, per germline. The CDR3 consists of 15 residues. The CDR3 spells CVSSVVAGDSYEQYF. Here the CDR3 DNA reads TGTGTCAGCAGCGTAGTGGCAGGGGATTCCTACGAGCAGTACTTC.

A few counts support this clonotype. A much larger clone is a single base away; this may be a read error. V and J are TRBV3-1 and TRBJ2-7, with no clear D. This CDR3 has 13 amino acids. Looked up from germline, CDR1 is LGHDT and CDR2 is YNNKEL (reference sequence). Trimming took off 4 bases at V and 3 bases at J, with 10 bases between the two ends. The chain's CDR3 is CASSPNGGYEQYF. The DNA of the CDR3 is TGTGCCAGCAGCCCCAATGGCGGCTACGAGCAGTACTTC.

This clonotype has a count of ten or more. This chain links TRBV7-2 with TRBJ2-7; TRBD2 matches 7 bases. The V gene's germline CDR1 is SGHTA and CDR2 FQGNSA. This CDR3 contains 14 residues. Trimming at V came to 5 bases and at J to 2 bases, leaving 6 bases not matched to a gene. The CDR3 loop is CASSDPGLTYEQYF. For the CDR3, the DNA is TGTGCCAGCAGCGACCCGGGACTAACCTACGAGCAGTACTTC.

This clonotype was counted only a few times. This chain joins TRBV20-1 and TRBJ1-4, with 9 bases aligning to TRBD1. This CDR3 region has 14 residues. V gave up 5 bases and J gave up 3 bases; unmatched junction bases: 4. CDR1 and CDR2 (germline): DFQATT, SNEGSKA (reference sequence). The CDR3 sequence: CSARDRDPNEKLFF. The CDR3 DNA sequence: TGCAGTGCTCGGGACAGGGACCCTAATGAAAAACTGTTTTTT.

This clonotype appeared many times. The chain employs TRBV7-2 and TRBJ2-5, with 10 positions matching TRBD2. The CDR3 loop spans 19 amino acids. V was pared by 1 base and J by 5 bases, with 16 bases of the junction left unmatched. CDR1 SGHTA and CDR2 FQGNSA come from the germline V gene. The CDR3 reads CASSLESGGASPRSETQYF. The DNA of the CDR3 is TGTGCCAGCAGCTTAGAAAGCGGGGGGGCCTCTCCAAGGTCGGAGACCCAGTACTTC.

This clonotype appeared many times. The chain uses TRBV3-1 and TRBJ2-7; D gene uncertain. The CDR3 is 12 amino acids. V lost 4 bases and J lost 4, with 8 bases in between. Germline V lookup: CDR1 LGHDT, CDR2 YNNKEL (reference sequence). The CDR3 loop reads CASSLRVYEQYF. The CDR3, as DNA: TGTGCCAGCAGCCTCCGGGTTTACGAGCAGTACTTC.

This chain links TRBV5-1 with TRBJ1-4; D is perhaps TRBD1 (6 bases). The germline gives CDR1 SGHRS, CDR2 YFSETQ. Trimming stripped 4 bases from V and 4 bases from J, with 17 bases between. The CDR3 extends over 16 amino acids. CDR3 region: CASSVRVQGSNEKLFF. For the CDR3, the DNA is TGCGCCAGCAGCGTACGGGTACAGGGAAGTAATGAAAAACTGTTTTTT. Full variable domain (remainder filled in from reference TRBV5-1 and TRBJ1-4): KAGVTQTPRYLIKTRGQQVTLSCSPISGHRSVSWYQQTPGQGLQFLFEYFSETQRNKGNFPGRFSGRQFSNSRSEMNVSTLELGDSALYLCASSVRVQGSNEKLFFGSGTQLSVL.

This clonotype was seen at least ten times. The chain couples TRBV4-1 to TRBJ2-7, with TRBD2 matching over 10 bases. The CDR3 length is 15 residues. Per germline, CDR1 MGHRA and CDR2 YSYEKL. The ends lost 1 base at V and 2 bases at J; junction bases unmatched: 2. The CDR3 is CASSQVGLAAYEQYF. DNA for the CDR3: TGCGCCAGCAGCCAAGTCGGACTAGCGGCCTACGAGCAGTACTTC.

This clonotype was recorded a few times. The chain is built from TRBV2 and TRBJ2-6; D gene unclear. This CDR3 contains 18 residues. V lost 2 bases and J 1 base, leaving 15 bases between the germline ends. Germline CDR1 and CDR2: SNHLY and FYNNEI. The chain's CDR3 is CASSEKRLDRSGANVLTF. Here the CDR3 DNA reads TGTGCCAGCAGTGAAAAGAGGCTCGACCGATCTGGGGCCAACGTCCTGACTTTC.

The chain couples TRBV5-4 to TRBJ2-3; a possible D gene is TRBD2 (6 bases). V lost 4 bases and J lost 0, with 15 bases in between. Germline CDR1 SGHNT, CDR2 YYREEE (reference sequence). The CDR3 is 16 amino acids. DNA of the CDR3: TGTGCCAGCAGCCGCGGGGACCCTCAGAGCACAGATACGCAGTATTTT. Translation gives CASSRGDPQSTDTQYF.

There are many counts of this clonotype. The V gene is TRBV20-1, the J gene TRBJ2-3; TRBD2 matches at 8 bases. The length of the CDR3 is 17 residues. Germline V gene sequence: CDR1 DFQATT, CDR2 SNEGSKA (reference sequence). Germline trimming cut 3 bases from V and 2 bases from J; bases unmatched to any gene: 13. The CDR3: CSASGVVSGGDTDTQYF. CDR3 sequence (DNA): TGCAGTGCTAGTGGAGTTGTCAGCGGGGGCGACACAGATACGCAGTATTTT.

Ten or more counts support this clonotype. J is TRBJ2-2 and V is TRBV7-2; 7 positions match TRBD1. This CDR3 region has 17 residues. CDR1 is SGHTA and CDR2 is FQGNSA in the germline V gene. The junction had 9 bases not matched to a gene; V was cut back by 4 bases and J by 1 base. CDR3 DNA: TGTGCCAGCAGCTATAACTTGGGACAGCAGAACACCGGGGAGCTGTTTTTT. Translated: CASSYNLGQQNTGELFF.

The V and J genes are TRBV12-3 or TRBV12-4 and TRBJ2-4, with D perhaps given as TRBD1 or TRBD2 (5 bases each). V was cut by 2 bases and J by 3 bases, with 11 bases left in between. This CDR3 has 15 amino acids. The CDR3 DNA reads TGTGCCAGCAGTTTACGGCAGGGAGTCAAAAACATTCAGTACTTC. Encoded protein: CASSLRQGVKNIQYF.

The chain uses TRBV14 and TRBJ2-7; 11 bases are a match to TRBD1. The germline gives CDR1 SGHDN, CDR2 FVKESK. Losses at the gene ends were 3 bases for V and 5 bases for J; bases not matched to a gene: 12. CDR3 length equals 17 residues. Here the CDR3 reads CASSQWTGGIGLHEQYF. CDR3 nucleotide sequence: TGTGCCAGCAGCCAGTGGACAGGGGGCATTGGTCTCCACGAGCAGTACTTC.

This clonotype was picked up many times. This sequence joins TRBV7-9 and TRBJ2-3; D is ambiguous. Per germline, CDR1 SEHNR and CDR2 FQNEAQ (reference sequence). This CDR3 spans 14 amino acids. V was trimmed by 1 base and J by 3 bases, leaving 8 bases between them. The CDR3 loop reads CASSLELGTDTQYF. DNA for the CDR3: TGTGCCAGCAGCTTAGAACTGGGAACAGATACGCAGTATTTT.

This clonotype was seen at least ten times. V usage is TRBV6-1 and J usage is TRBJ1-6; D ambiguous. Germline-derived CDR1 and CDR2 are MNHNS and SASEGT. The CDR3 has 16 residues. Trimming cost V 0 bases and J 9 bases, with 15 bases left between them. The CDR3: CASSEAHTYSTSPLHF. DNA for the CDR3: TGTGCCAGCAGTGAAGCCCACACCTATTCAACTTCACCCCTCCACTTT.

In this sample, this clonotype turned up a few times. V and J are TRBV7-2 and TRBJ1-1; no clear D gene. Germline values: CDR1 SGHTA, CDR2 FQGNSA. This CDR3 region has 15 residues. V lost 3 bases and J 1 base, leaving 12 bases between the germline ends. CDR3 region: CASSLSPVSNTEAFF. DNA of the CDR3: TGTGCCAGCAGCTTGTCGCCAGTTTCGAACACTGAAGCTTTCTTT.